These T cell receptor beta chains were read from a single sample in a study of cytotoxic CD8 clonotypes in ibrutinib-treated CLL. Some clones are missing from TCRdb's copy, which holds only in-frame ones; the method was immunoSEQ multiplex PCR. This sample has 130,000 or so clones; 80% to 90% occur once, and the top ten carry less than 4%. The sequencing used PBMCs, collected after 24 months of ibrutinib treatment. These receptor sequences come from a human donor with chronic lymphocytic leukemia. CDR3s include the opening cysteine and the closing phenylalanine or tryptophan. The D gene is left open where the match is weak. The size entry is marked missing in some rows and otherwise reads once, few, many or a size class.

clone size	V gene	D gene	J gene	CDR3 protein	CDR3 DNA
.	TRBV5-1	.	TRBJ1-1	CASSMTQIGTEAFF	TGCGCCAGCAGCATGACACAAATCGGGACTGAAGCTTTCTTT
.	TRBV4-1	.	TRBJ1-6	CASSQTIIRHNSPLHF	TGCGCCAGCAGCCAGACCATCATAAGGCATAATTCACCCCTCCACTTT
.	TRBV6-5	.	TRBJ1-1	CASTNPGATEAFF	TGTGCCAGCACCAACCCCGGGGCCACTGAAGCTTTCTTT
.	TRBV6-1	.	TRBJ2-3	CASSEGGRRTDTQYF	TGTGCCAGCAGTGAAGGGGGGCGCCGCACAGATACGCAGTATTTT
.	TRBV15	.	TRBJ1-1	CATSRDLGTNTEAFF	TGTGCCACCAGCAGAGATTTGGGGACTAACACTGAAGCTTTCTTT
.	TRBV15	.	TRBJ2-1	CATSRDRGSSSYNEQFF	TGTGCCACCAGCAGAGATCGCGGCAGTAGCTCCTACAATGAGCAGTTCTTC
.	TRBV7-3	.	TRBJ1-2	CASSLRANYGYTF	TGTGCCAGCAGCTTAAGGGCTAACTATGGCTACACCTTC
.	TRBV6-6	.	TRBJ2-7	CASSYTSDRSYEQYF	TGTGCCAGCAGTTACACCTCCGACAGGAGCTACGAGCAGTACTTC
.	TRBV13	TRBD1	TRBJ1-2	CASSSSGQAFTF	TGTGCCAGCAGTTCCTCGGGACAGGCGTTCACCTTC
.	TRBV5-4	.	TRBJ2-7	CASSRDIGEQYF	TGTGCCAGCAGCCGAGACATCGGCGAGCAGTACTTC
.	TRBV11-2	TRBD1	TRBJ2-1	CASSHITTGGYGQFF	TGTGCCAGCAGCCACATCACGACAGGGGGCTATGGGCAGTTCTTC
.	TRBV7-9	.	TRBJ1-1	CASSTLSSDTEAFF	TGTGCCAGCAGCACCCTTTCTTCGGACACTGAAGCTTTCTTT
.	TRBV7-9	.	TRBJ1-1	CASSLQTGLGTEAFF	TGTGCCAGCAGCTTACAAACAGGGTTAGGCACTGAAGCTTTCTTT
.	TRBV6-6	.	TRBJ1-2	CASSPSGSPTYYGYTF	TGTGCCAGCAGTCCCTCCGGGAGTCCGACCTACTATGGCTACACCTTC
.	TRBV29-1	.	TRBJ2-2	CSVLSPGANTGELFF	TGCAGCGTTCTGTCCCCCGGAGCGAACACCGGGGAGCTGTTTTTT
.	TRBV19	.	TRBJ2-3	CASSSQGLDTQYF	TGTGCCAGTAGTAGCCAAGGACTAGATACGCAGTATTTT
.	TRBV27	.	TRBJ2-3	CASSGADTDTQYF	TGTGCCAGCAGTGGGGCTGACACAGATACGCAGTATTTT
.	TRBV9	TRBD1	TRBJ1-2	CASSAGTDNYGYTF	TGTGCCAGCAGCGCCGGGACAGATAACTATGGCTACACCTTC
.	TRBV30	.	TRBJ2-1	CAWNLPGLSSYNEQFF	TGTGCCTGGAACCTTCCGGGACTCTCATCCTACAATGAGCAGTTCTTC
.	TRBV29-1	.	TRBJ1-1	CSVEFGEGGMNTEAFF	TGCAGCGTTGAATTTGGAGAGGGGGGAATGAACACTGAAGCTTTCTTT
.	TRBV7-6	.	TRBJ2-5	CASSSSISETQYF	TGTGCCAGCAGCTCCTCTATATCTGAGACCCAGTACTTC
.	TRBV9	TRBD2	TRBJ2-2	CASSSRLAGGNTGELFF	TGTGCCAGCAGCTCACGACTAGCGGGGGGAAATACCGGGGAGCTGTTTTTT
.	TRBV28	.	TRBJ2-5	CASSLWVQGTQYF	TGTGCCAGCAGTTTATGGGTCCAAGGGACCCAGTACTTC
once	TRBV30	.	TRBJ1-3	CAWSTHAGSSGNTIYF	TGTGCCTGGAGTACCCACGCGGGCAGCTCTGGAAACACCATATATTTT
.	TRBV7-2	.	TRBJ1-2	CASSLAGGSNYGYTF	TGTGCCAGCAGCTTAGCCGGGGGCAGTAACTATGGCTACACCTTC
.	TRBV5-1	.	TRBJ2-7	CASSSLGHSYEQYF	TGCGCCAGCAGCTCCCTGGGACACTCCTACGAGCAGTACTTC
.	TRBV10-3	.	TRBJ2-2	CAISLRSGGTNTGELFF	TGTGCCATCAGCCTCCGGAGCGGCGGAACGAACACCGGGGAGCTGTTTTTT
.	TRBV6-1	.	TRBJ1-1	CASNPPTRGDTEAFF	TGTGCCAGCAATCCCCCGACTCGGGGGGACACTGAAGCTTTCTTT
.	TRBV18	.	TRBJ2-3	CASSPRVSLGTDTQYF	TGTGCCAGCTCACCACGGGTAAGCTTAGGCACAGATACGCAGTATTTT
.	TRBV4-3	.	TRBJ1-2	CASSQDRGGKNYGYTF	TGCGCCAGCAGCCAAGATAGGGGAGGGAAGAACTATGGCTACACCTTC
.	TRBV18	TRBD1	TRBJ1-2	CASSRDRDGYTF	TGTGCCAGCTCACGAGACAGGGATGGCTACACCTTC
.	TRBV10-3	.	TRBJ2-6	CATAWGNSGANVLTF	TGTGCCACGGCCTGGGGAAACTCTGGGGCCAACGTCCTGACTTTC
.	TRBV7-2	.	TRBJ2-1	CASSRTDYNEQFF	TGTGCCAGCAGCAGGACAGACTACAATGAGCAGTTCTTC
.	TRBV6-5	.	TRBJ1-1	CASSPQGYTEAFF	TGTGCCAGCAGTCCCCAGGGATACACTGAAGCTTTCTTT
once	TRBV19	TRBD1	TRBJ2-5	CASSTRTGHQETQYF	TGTGCCAGTAGTACCAGGACAGGTCACCAAGAGACCCAGTACTTC
.	TRBV7-9	.	TRBJ2-3	CASSSSLGTQYF	TGTGCCAGCAGCTCTAGCCTGGGTACGCAGTATTTT
.	TRBV5-1	.	TRBJ2-1	CASSLPKYNEQFF	TGCGCCAGCAGCTTGCCTAAATACAATGAGCAGTTCTTC
.	TRBV6-6	.	TRBJ1-5	CASSYWDNQPQHF	TGTGCCAGCAGTTACTGGGATAATCAGCCCCAGCATTTT
few	TRBV5-1	TRBD1	TRBJ1-6	CASSLVGQFNSPLHF	TGCGCCAGCAGCTTGGTGGGACAGTTCAATTCACCCCTCCACTTT
once	TRBV5-1	.	TRBJ2-1	CASSRWGQAGEQFF	TGCGCCAGCAGTCGGTGGGGCCAGGCTGGGGAGCAGTTCTTC
.	TRBV7-7	TRBD2	TRBJ2-5	CASSTQSPLAGGGETQYF	TGTGCCAGCAGCACACAGTCCCCCCTAGCGGGGGGCGGGGAGACCCAGTACTTC
.	TRBV5-1	.	TRBJ2-2	CASSNTASPHTGELFF	TGCGCCAGCAGCAACACAGCGTCCCCCCACACCGGGGAGCTGTTTTTT
.	TRBV18	TRBD2	TRBJ2-3	CASSPRASGGTDTQYF	TGTGCCAGCTCACCACGGGCTAGCGGGGGCACAGATACGCAGTATTTT
.	TRBV5-1	TRBD1	TRBJ1-6	CASSLAGQSQNSPLHF	TGCGCCAGCAGCTTGGCGGGACAGAGTCAAAATTCACCCCTCCACTTT
.	TRBV7-3	.	TRBJ1-2	CASSFAPGTNYGYTF	TGTGCCAGCAGCTTCGCCCCAGGGACTAACTATGGCTACACCTTC
.	TRBV16	.	TRBJ1-4	CASSQSMGPNEKLFF	TGTGCCAGCAGCCAATCTATGGGGCCGAATGAAAAACTGTTTTTT
.	TRBV4-1	.	TRBJ1-4	CASSQVLRVGTNEKLFF	TGCGCCAGCAGCCAAGTGTTAAGGGTTGGGACTAATGAAAAACTGTTTTTT
few	TRBV5-1	.	TRBJ1-1	CASSLDGRPNTEAFF	TGCGCCAGCAGCTTGGATGGACGGCCGAACACTGAAGCTTTCTTT
.	TRBV2	.	TRBJ1-2	CASRRESHGYTF	TGTGCCAGCAGGCGCGAATCACATGGCTACACCTTC
.	TRBV19	.	TRBJ2-5	CASSIRAGTQETQYF	TGTGCCAGTAGTATAAGGGCGGGGACCCAAGAGACCCAGTACTTC
.	TRBV4-2	TRBD1	TRBJ2-5	CASSRAGGEETQYF	TGTGCCAGCAGCCGAGCAGGGGGCGAGGAGACCCAGTACTTC
.	TRBV27	TRBD1	TRBJ1-4	CASSFDRGGEKLFF	TGTGCCAGCAGTTTTGACAGGGGCGGCGAAAAACTGTTTTTT
.	TRBV6-5	TRBD1	TRBJ1-4	CASSLGQGIGEKLFF	TGTGCCAGCAGCTTAGGACAGGGGATAGGGGAAAAACTGTTTTTT